The 6 T cell receptor beta chains given below trace back to one sample, sequenced in a study of cytomegalovirus exposure and HLA in healthy donors. The PCR ran on 60 Vbeta and 13 Jbeta primers. TCRdb's copy holds only in-frame clones and misses some; the assay was immunoSEQ multiplex PCR. The table lists about 160,000 clones, around 80% of them singletons, with 0.95% to 1.5% in the top ten. Input material: PBMCs. Receptor source: a boy aged 2 to 10 in good health and CMV-seronegative.

The chain links TRBV5-6 to TRBJ2-7; 11 positions match TRBD1. The germline CDR1 and CDR2 sequences are SGHDT and YYEEEE. The CDR3 has 18 amino acids. Germline trimming cut 0 bases from V and 4 bases from J; bases unmatched to any gene: 12. DNA of the CDR3: TGTGCCAGCAGCTTGGGGGGGACTGGACAGGGGGCGTGGTACGAGCAGTACGTC. Residues: CASSLGGTGQGAWYEQYV.

The V and J genes are TRBV18 and TRBJ2-7, with D possibly being TRBD1 (6 bases). The germline V gene has CDR1 KGHSH and CDR2 LQKENI. The germline V and J ends were trimmed by 5 bases and 2 bases, with 10 bases remaining between them. This CDR3 comprises 13 residues. CDR3 in amino acids: CASSVGGAYEQYF. CDR3 DNA sequence: TGTGCCAGCTCAGTAGGGGGTGCCTACGAGCAGTACTTC.

This chain uses TRBV2 with TRBJ2-1, with 8 bases identical to TRBD2. After removal of 2 bases from V and 9 bases from J, the junction contained 9 bases not matched to a gene. CDR1 and CDR2 (germline): SNHLY, FYNNEI. The CDR3 sequence is 15 residues long. CDR3 bases: TGTGCCAGCAGTGAAACCAGCGGGAGTCGTAGTGAGCAGTTCTTC. This encodes CASSETSGSRSEQFF.

The chain's CDR3 is CAWSVQGGGSPLHF. As DNA, the CDR3 is TGTGCCTGGAGTGTTCAAGGGGGCGGTTCACCCCTCCACTTT. The V call is TRBV30, the J call TRBJ1-6; 7 nucleotides line up with TRBD1. The V gene's germline CDR1 is GTSNPN and CDR2 SVGIG (reference sequence). This CDR3 has 14 residues. Trimming at V came to 0 bases and at J to 9 bases, leaving 5 bases not matched to a gene.

This rearrangement joins TRBV15 to TRBJ1-4; D possibly corresponds to TRBD1 (5 bases). Deletions cut 0 bases from V and 11 bases from J, with 10 bases between. Germline values: CDR1 LNHNV, CDR2 YYDKDF (reference sequence). The CDR3 extends over 13 amino acids. Here the CDR3 DNA reads TGTGCCACCAGCAGAGATCTGGGGCGGAAACTGTTTTTT. It encodes CATSRDLGRKLFF.

This rearrangement joins TRBV2 to TRBJ2-2; maybe TRBD2 (5 bases). V lost 7 bases, J lost 1 base, and 13 bases lay in between. The CDR3 spans 15 residues. The germline V gene has CDR1 SNHLY and CDR2 FYNNEI. The CDR3 nucleotides read TGTGCCAGCACCAGAGGACGGGGGAACACCGGGGAGCTGTTTTTT. It codes for CASTRGRGNTGELFF.